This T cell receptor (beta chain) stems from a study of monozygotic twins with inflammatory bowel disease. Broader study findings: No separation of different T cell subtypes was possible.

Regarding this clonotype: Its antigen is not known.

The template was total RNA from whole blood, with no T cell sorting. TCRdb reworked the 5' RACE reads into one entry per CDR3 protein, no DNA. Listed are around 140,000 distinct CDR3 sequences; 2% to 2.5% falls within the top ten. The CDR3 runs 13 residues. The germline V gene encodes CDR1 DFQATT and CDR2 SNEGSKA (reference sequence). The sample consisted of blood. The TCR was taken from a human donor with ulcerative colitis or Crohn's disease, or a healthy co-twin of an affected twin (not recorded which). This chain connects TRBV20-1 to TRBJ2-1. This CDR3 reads CSAGSFRSNEQFF.